The text below deals with one T cell receptor beta chain. What antigen it recognizes has not been identified. One base away there is no much larger clone; base qualities are not given. The data originate from a study of blood T cell repertoires in COVID-19 (dated by TCRdb to 2018 to 2020). Turning to the overall study: The collaborator samples originated in the United States, Italy and Spain and spanned the acute and convalescent phases of COVID-19. The prospective study material was composed of cDNA or gDNA derived from T cells, B-cell-depleted T cells, or PBMCs. The dataset comprised deeply sampled blood TCRbeta repertoires from subjects exposed to, actively infected with, or recovered from COVID-19. The repertoires were released in a freely available public database intended as a resource for research on the immune response to SARS-CoV-2. The samples were drawn from the first 160 participants of the ongoing ImmuneRACE study and from under 1,500 subjects provided by 6 global collaborators. A de-identified subject ID, COVID-19 status, age in years and sex were almost always included in the sample metadata. Where available, HLA class I and class II types were taken from metadata supplied by the sample provider and were not determined by assay-based typing. Study-level results and caveats: Clinical and demographic metadata were provided uncurated, with the amount varying by source and participant.

Reading from cysteine to phenylalanine, the CDR3 counts 14 amino acids. Only the CDR3 portion is preserved as DNA: 42 bases, with reading frame beginning at the first base. The junction carries 13 bases between V and J, which are trimmed by 2 bases and 5 bases respectively. CDR1 and CDR2 were assigned from the germline V gene (reference sequence) as GTSNPN and SVGIG. At one collaborating source in Seattle, patients were enrolled during active infection and were followed longitudinally through the course of disease. Collaborating institutions collected whole blood in K2EDTA tubes following their own protocols. Collaborator samples were shipped for TCRbeta analysis as frozen whole blood, isolated PBMCs, or DNA extracted from either sample type. The immunoSEQ Assay, a bias-controlled multiplex PCR, was used to amplify TCRbeta CDR3 regions from genomic DNA. Per the original workflow: Nucleated cell counts per sample were estimated from amplification of reference gene primers within the assay. Sequence reads were collapsed and filtered to measure the absolute abundance of every unique TCRbeta CDR3 rearrangement. For each sample, productive Simpson clonality was calculated as the square root of Simpson's diversity index over productive rearrangements. TCRdb obtained this table from immuneACCESS and retained in-frame rearrangements with V and J assigned. These tables miss some clones; where compared with another copy, unresolved V genes account for less than half of the shortfall, and the remainder is unexplained. D and trimming were read from the DNA, whereas the V and J calls and clone size are those reported in that table. Counted in this sample were under 50,000 clones; over 90% of them appeared once. Roughly 0.99% of the sample is taken by the ten largest.

The receptor was isolated from a man in his 60s with COVID-19, enrolled during active disease. Recombination connected TRBV30 to TRBJ1-5, and the D gene may be TRBD1, 6 bases matching. The sample was peripheral blood. The CDR3 region reads CAWSIGQNHQPQHF. The sequence in DNA is TGTGCCTGGAGTATCGGACAGAACCATCAGCCCCAGCATTTT.